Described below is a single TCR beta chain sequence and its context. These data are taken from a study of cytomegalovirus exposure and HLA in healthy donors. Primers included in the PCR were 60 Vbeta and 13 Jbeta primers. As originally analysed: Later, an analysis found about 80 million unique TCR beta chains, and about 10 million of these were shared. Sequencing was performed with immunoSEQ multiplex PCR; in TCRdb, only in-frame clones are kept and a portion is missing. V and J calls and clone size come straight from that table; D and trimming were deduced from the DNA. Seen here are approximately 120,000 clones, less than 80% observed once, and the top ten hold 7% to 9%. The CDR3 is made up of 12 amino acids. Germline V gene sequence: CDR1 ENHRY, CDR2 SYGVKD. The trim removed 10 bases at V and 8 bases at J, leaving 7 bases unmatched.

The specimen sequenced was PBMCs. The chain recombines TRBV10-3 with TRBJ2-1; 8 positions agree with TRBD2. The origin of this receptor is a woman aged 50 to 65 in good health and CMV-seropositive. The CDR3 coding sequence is TGTGCCACCGGGACCGGGGGGGATGAGCAGTTCTTC. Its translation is CATGTGGDEQFF.